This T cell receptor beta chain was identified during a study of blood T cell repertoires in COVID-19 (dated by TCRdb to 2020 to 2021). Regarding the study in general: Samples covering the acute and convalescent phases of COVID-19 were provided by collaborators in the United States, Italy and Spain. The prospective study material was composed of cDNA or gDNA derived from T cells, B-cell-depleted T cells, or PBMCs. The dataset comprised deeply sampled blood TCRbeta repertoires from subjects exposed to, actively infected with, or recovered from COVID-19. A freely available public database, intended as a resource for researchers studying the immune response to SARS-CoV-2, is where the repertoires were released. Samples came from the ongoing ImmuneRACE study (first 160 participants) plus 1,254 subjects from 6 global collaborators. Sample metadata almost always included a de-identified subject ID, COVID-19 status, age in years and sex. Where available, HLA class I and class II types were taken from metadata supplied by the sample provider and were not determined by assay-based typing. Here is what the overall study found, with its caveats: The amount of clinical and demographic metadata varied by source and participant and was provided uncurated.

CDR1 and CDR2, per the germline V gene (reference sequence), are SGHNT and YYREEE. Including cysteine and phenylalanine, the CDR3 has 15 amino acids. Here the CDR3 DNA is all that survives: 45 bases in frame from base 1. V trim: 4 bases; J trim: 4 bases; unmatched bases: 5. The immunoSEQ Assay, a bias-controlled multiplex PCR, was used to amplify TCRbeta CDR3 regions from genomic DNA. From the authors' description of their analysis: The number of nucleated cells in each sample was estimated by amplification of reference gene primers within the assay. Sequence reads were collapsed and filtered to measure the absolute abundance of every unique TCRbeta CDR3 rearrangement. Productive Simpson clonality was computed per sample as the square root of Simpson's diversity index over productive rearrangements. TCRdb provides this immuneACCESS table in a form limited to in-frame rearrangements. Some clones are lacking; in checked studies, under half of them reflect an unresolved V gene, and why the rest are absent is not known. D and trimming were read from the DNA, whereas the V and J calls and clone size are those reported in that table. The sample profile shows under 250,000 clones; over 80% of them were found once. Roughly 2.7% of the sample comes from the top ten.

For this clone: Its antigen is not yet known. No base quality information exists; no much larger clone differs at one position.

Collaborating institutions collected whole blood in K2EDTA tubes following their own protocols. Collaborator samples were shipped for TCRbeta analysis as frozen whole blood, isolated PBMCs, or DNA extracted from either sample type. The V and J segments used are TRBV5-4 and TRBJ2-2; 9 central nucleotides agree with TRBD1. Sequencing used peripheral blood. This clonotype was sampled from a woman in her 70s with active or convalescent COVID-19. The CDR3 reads CASSPGQGTTGELFF. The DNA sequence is TGTGCCAGCAGCCCGGGACAGGGAACCACCGGGGAGCTGTTTTTT.